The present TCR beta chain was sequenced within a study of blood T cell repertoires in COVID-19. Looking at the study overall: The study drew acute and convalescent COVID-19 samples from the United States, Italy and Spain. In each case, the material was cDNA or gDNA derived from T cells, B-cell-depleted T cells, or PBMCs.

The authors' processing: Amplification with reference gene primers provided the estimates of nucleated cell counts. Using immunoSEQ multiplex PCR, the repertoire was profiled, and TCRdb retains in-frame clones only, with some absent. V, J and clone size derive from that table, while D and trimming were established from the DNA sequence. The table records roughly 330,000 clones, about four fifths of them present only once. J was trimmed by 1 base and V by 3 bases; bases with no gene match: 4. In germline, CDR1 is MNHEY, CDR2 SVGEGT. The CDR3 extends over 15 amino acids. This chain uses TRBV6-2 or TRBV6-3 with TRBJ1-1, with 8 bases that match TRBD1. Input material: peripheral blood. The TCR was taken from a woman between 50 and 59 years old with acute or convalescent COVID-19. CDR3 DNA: TGTGCCAGCAGTTATCAGGGGGCAACGAACACTGAAGCTTTCTTT. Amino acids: CASSYQGATNTEAFF.